These 6 T cell receptor beta chains were all obtained from the same sample, sequenced in a study of shared clonotypes between healthy human individuals. Naive CD8 populations comprised CD45RO-negative cells positively selected for CCR7, excluding terminally differentiated effector memory CD45RA+ cells. The method was immunoSEQ multiplex PCR; TCRdb's version includes in-frame clones alone and lacks a portion of them. The repertoire holds about 2.1 million clones, with 90% to 95% as singletons. Sequencing used naive CD8+ T cells from PBMCs. These receptors were obtained from a man aged 18 to 29 in good health. Some clones in this sample may be carry-over from other donors' samples.

The chain links TRBV5-4 to TRBJ2-2, with 9 nucleotides matching TRBD2. This CDR3 spans 16 amino acids. Germline CDR1 and CDR2: SGHNT and YYREEE (reference sequence). Germline trimming cut 2 bases from V and 4 bases from J; bases unmatched to any gene: 6. In DNA, the CDR3 is TGTGCCAGCAGCTTAAGGCGGGAGGGTGGCACCGGGGAGCTGTTTTTT. Protein: CASSLRREGGTGELFF.

The CDR3: CASSPTSGGYTDTQYF. The CDR3 DNA reads as TGTGCCAGCTCACCGACTAGCGGGGGCTACACAGATACGCAGTATTTT. The V and J genes are TRBV18 and TRBJ2-3, with 12 bases identical to TRBD2. Germline trimming cut 3 bases from V and 2 bases from J; bases unmatched to any gene: 3. The germline V gene encodes CDR1 KGHSH and CDR2 LQKENI. The CDR3 has 16 residues.

The J gene is TRBJ1-5, the V gene TRBV27, with D uncertain. CDR1 and CDR2 (germline): MNHEY, SMNVEV (reference sequence). The CDR3 covers 16 residues. Trimming took off 2 bases at V and 7 bases at J, with 18 bases between the two ends. CDR3 DNA sequence: TGTGCCAGCAGTTTAACGTCGGGTTTTATGGGGCAGCCCCAGCATTTT. It codes for CASSLTSGFMGQPQHF.

This clone was found once. The J gene is TRBJ2-3, the V gene TRBV11-2; 13 positions match TRBD2. V was clipped by 4 bases and J by 1 base; unmatched bases: 5. The CDR3 covers 17 residues. CDR1 SGHAT and CDR2 FQNNGV come from the germline V gene. In DNA, the CDR3 is TGTGCCAGCAGCTCACTAGCGGGAGGGCCGGGCACAGATACGCAGTATTTT. This codes for CASSSLAGGPGTDTQYF. Based on the CDR3 plus reference TRBV11-2 and TRBJ2-3, the full variable domain is EAGVAQSPRYKIIEKRQSVAFWCNPISGHATLYWYQQILGQGPKLLIQFQNNGVVDDSQLPKDRFSAERLKGVDSTLKIQPAKLEDSAVYLCASSSLAGGPGTDTQYFGPGTRLTVL.

The chain uses TRBV19 and TRBJ2-1; D assignment may be TRBD1 or TRBD2 (5 bases each). Germline CDR1 reads LNHDA; CDR2 reads SQIVND (reference sequence). The germline V and J ends were trimmed by 9 bases and 8 bases, with 17 bases remaining between them. The CDR3 spans 13 residues. The CDR3 loop is CASHTIGTDEQFF. The DNA for the CDR3 is TGTGCCAGCCACACTATAGGGACGGATGAGCAGTTCTTC.

This chain joins TRBV7-8 and TRBJ1-5, with D possibly matching TRBD1 (6 bases). CDR1 and CDR2 from the germline V gene are SGHVS and FQNEAQ. V dropped 2 bases and J dropped 4 bases, with 12 bases sitting between them. The CDR3 loop spans 15 amino acids. In DNA, the CDR3 is TGTGCCAGCAGCTTAACGGGCAGGGGAAATCAGCCCCAGCATTTT. Its protein product is CASSLTGRGNQPQHF. Full variable domain (outside the CDR3, taken from reference TRBV7-8 and TRBJ1-5): GAGVSQSPRYKVAKRGQDVALRCDPISGHVSLFWYQQALGQGPEFLTYFQNEAQLDKSGLPSDRFFAERPEGSVSTLKIQRTQQEDSAVYLCASSLTGRGNQPQHFGDGTRLSIL.